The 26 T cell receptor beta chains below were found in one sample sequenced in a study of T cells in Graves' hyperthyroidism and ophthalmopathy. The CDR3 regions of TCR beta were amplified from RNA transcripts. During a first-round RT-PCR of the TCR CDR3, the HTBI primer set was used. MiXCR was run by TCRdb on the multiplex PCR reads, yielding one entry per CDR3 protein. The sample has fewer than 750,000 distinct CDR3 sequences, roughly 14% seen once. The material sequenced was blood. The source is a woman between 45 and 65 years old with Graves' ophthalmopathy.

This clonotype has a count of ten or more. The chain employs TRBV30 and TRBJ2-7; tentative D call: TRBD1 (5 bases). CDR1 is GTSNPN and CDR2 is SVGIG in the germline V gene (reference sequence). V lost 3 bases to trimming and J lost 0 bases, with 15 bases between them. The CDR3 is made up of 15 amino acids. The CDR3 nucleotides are TGTGCCTGGAGCCCAATCGGACAAAACTCCTACGAGCAGTACTTC. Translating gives CAWSPIGQNSYEQYF. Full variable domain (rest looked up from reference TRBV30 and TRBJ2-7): SQTIHQWPATLVQPVGSPLSLECTVEGTSNPNLYWYRQAAGRGLQLLFYSVGIGQISSEVPQNLSASRPQDRQFILSSKKLLLSDSGFYLCAWSPIGQNSYEQYFGPGTRLTVT.

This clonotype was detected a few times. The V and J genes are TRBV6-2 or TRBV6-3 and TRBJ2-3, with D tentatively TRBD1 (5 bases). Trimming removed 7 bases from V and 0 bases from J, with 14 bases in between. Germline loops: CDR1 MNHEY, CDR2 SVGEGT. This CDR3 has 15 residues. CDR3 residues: CASNKLGLSTDTQYF. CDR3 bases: TGTGCCAGCAATAAGTTGGGGCTCAGCACAGATACGCAGTATTTT.

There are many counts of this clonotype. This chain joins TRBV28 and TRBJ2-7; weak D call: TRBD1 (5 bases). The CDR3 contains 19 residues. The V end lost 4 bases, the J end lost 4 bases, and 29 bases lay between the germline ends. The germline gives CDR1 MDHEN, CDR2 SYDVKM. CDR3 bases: TGTGCCAGCAGTTCACCGAAATCCGACTTCAGGACACGTCTGTACGAGCAGTACTTC. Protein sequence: CASSSPKSDFRTRLYEQYF.

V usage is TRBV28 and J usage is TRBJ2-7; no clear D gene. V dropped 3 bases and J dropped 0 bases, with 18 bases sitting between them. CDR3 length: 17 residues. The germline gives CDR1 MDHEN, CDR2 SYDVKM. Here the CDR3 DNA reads TGTGCCAGCAGTTTTCCGAGAGGCTCCCTCAGCTCCTACGAGCAGTACTTC. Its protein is CASSFPRGSLSSYEQYF. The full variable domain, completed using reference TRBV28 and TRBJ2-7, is DVKVTQSSRYLVKRTGEKVFLECVQDMDHENMFWYRQDPGLGLRLIYFSYDVKMKEKGDIPEGYSVSREKKERFSLILESASTNQTSMYLCASSFPRGSLSSYEQYFGPGTRLTVT.

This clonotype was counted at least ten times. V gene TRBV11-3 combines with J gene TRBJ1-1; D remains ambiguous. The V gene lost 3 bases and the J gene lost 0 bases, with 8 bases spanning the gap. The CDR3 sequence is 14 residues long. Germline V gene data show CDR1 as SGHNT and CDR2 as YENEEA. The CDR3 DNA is TGTGCCAGCAGCTTCAGCATCATGAACACTGAAGCTTTCTTT. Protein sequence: CASSFSIMNTEAFF.

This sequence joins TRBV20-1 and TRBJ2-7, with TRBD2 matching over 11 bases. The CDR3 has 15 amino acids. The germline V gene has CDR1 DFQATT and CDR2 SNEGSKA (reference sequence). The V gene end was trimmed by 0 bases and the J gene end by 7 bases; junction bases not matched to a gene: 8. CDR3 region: CSAREGSGRGWEQYF. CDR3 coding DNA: TGCAGTGCTAGAGAAGGTAGCGGGAGGGGTTGGGAGCAGTACTTC.

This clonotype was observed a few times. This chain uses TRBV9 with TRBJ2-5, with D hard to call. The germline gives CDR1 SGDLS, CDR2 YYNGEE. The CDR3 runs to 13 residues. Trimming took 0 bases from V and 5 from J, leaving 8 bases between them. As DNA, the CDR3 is TGTGCCAGCAGCGTAGACGTGGGGGAGACCCAGTACTTC. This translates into CASSVDVGETQYF.

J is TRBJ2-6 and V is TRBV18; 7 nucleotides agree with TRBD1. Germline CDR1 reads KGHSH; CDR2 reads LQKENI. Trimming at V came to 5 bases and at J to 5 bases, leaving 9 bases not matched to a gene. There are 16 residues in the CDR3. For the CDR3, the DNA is TGTGCCAGCTCAGGAGGACAGGCCCAGAGGGCCAACGTCCTGACTTTC. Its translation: CASSGGQAQRANVLTF.

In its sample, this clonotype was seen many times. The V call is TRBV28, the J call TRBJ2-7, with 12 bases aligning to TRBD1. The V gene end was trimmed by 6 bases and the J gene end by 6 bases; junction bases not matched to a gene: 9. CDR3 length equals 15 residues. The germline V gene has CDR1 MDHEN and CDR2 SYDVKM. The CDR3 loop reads CASSPRDRGRGEQYF. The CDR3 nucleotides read TGTGCCAGCAGCCCCCGGGACAGGGGGCGCGGCGAGCAGTACTTC.

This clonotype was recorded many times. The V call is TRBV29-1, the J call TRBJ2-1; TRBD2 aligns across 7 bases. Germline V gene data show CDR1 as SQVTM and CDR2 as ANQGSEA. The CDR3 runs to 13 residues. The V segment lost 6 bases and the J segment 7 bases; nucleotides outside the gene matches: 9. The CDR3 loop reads CSVSGAGRNEQFF. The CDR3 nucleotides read TGCAGCGTGTCTGGAGCGGGACGGAATGAGCAGTTCTTC.

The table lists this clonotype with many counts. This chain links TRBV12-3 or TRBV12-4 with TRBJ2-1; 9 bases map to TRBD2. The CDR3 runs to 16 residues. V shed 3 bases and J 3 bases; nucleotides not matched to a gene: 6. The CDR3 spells CASSFFLAGIYNEQFF. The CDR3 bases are TGTGCCAGCAGTTTCTTCCTAGCGGGAATCTACAATGAGCAGTTCTTC.

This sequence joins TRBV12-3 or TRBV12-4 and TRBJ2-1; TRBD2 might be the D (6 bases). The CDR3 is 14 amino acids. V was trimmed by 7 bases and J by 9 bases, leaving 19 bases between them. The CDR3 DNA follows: TGTGCCAGCACGCAGGGAGCTAGCGTTAGTGAGCAGTTCTTC. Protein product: CASTQGASVSEQFF.

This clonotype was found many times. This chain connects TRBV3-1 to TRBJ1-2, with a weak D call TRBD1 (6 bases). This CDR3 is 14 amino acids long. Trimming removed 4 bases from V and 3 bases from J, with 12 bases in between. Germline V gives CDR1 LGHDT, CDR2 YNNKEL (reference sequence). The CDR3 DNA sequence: TGTGCCAGCAGCCCGACAGGACACGACTATGGCTACACCTTC. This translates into CASSPTGHDYGYTF.

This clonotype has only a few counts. The CDR3, as DNA: TGTGCCAGCAGTGAATCCGGGACCCAGGGTTGGGATAACTATGGCTACACCTTC. Translation gives CASSESGTQGWDNYGYTF. The chain uses TRBV6-1 and TRBJ1-2; tentative D call: TRBD1 (5 bases). Looked up from germline, CDR1 is MNHNS and CDR2 is SASEGT. The CDR3 loop spans 18 amino acids. Trimming removed 2 bases from V and 1 base from J, with 20 bases in between.

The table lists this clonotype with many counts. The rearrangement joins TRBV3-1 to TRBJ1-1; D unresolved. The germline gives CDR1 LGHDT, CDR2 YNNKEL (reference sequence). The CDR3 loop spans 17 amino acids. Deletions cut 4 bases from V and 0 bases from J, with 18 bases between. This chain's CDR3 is CASSPTQSFGVNTEAFF. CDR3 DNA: TGTGCCAGCAGCCCAACGCAGTCTTTTGGCGTGAACACTGAAGCTTTCTTT.

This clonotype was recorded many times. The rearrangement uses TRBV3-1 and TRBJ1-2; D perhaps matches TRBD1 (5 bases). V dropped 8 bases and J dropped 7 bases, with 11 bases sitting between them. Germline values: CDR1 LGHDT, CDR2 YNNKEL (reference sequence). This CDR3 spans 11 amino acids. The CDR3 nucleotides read TGTGCCAGCGCAGGGCCCCGTGGCTACACCTTC. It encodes CASAGPRGYTF.

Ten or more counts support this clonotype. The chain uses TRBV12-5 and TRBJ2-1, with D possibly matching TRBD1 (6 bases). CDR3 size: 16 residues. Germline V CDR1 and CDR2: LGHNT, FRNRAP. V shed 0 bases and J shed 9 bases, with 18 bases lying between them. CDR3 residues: CASGLVGQSPISEQFF. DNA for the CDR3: TGTGCTAGTGGTTTGGTCGGACAGTCTCCTATTTCTGAGCAGTTCTTC.

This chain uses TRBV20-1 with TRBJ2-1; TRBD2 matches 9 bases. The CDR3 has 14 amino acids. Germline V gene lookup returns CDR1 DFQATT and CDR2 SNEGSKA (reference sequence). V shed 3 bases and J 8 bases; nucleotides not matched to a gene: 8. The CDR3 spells CSASISGSLDEQFF. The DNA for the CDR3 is TGCAGTGCTAGTATTAGCGGGAGTTTGGATGAGCAGTTCTTC.

CDR3 loop: CASSLGPLEEQYF. The CDR3 DNA is TGCGCCAGCAGCCTGGGACCACTCGAAGAGCAGTACTTC. The rearrangement joins TRBV5-1 to TRBJ2-7; D could derive from TRBD1 or TRBD2 (5 bases each). CDR1 is SGHRS and CDR2 is YFSETQ in the germline V gene. The germline V and J ends were trimmed by 4 bases and 7 bases, with 15 bases remaining between them. There are 13 residues in the CDR3.

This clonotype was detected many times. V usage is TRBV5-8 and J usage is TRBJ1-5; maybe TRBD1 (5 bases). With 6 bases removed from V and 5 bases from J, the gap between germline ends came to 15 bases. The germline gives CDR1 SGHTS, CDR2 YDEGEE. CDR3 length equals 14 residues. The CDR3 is CASNLGGADQPQHF. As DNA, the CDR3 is TGTGCCAGCAATTTGGGGGGAGCGGATCAGCCCCAGCATTTT. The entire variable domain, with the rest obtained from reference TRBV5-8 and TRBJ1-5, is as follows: EAGVTQSPTHLIKTRGQQATLRCSPISGHTSVYWYQQALGLGLQFLLWYDEGEERNRGNFPPRFSGRQFPNYSSELNVNALELEDSALYLCASNLGGADQPQHFGDGTRLSIL.

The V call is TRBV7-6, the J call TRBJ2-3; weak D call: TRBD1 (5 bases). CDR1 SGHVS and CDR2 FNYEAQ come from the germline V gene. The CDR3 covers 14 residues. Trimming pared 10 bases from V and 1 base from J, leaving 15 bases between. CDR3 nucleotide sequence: TGTGCCAACAGAGGATCACAGGGCACAGATACGCAGTATTTT. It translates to CANRGSQGTDTQYF.

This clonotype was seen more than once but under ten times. CDR3 protein: CASSSRQGAGDTQYF. In DNA, the CDR3 is TGTGCCAGCAGTTCCCGACAGGGGGCGGGAGATACGCAGTATTTT. V usage is TRBV6-2 or TRBV6-3 and J usage is TRBJ2-3, with 10 bases lining up with TRBD1. The CDR3 covers 15 residues. V trimming: 4 bases; J trimming: 5 bases; junction bases outside the gene matches: 6. Germline V gene data show CDR1 as MNHEY and CDR2 as SVGEGT.

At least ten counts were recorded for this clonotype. The CDR3 DNA follows: TGTGCCAGCAGTTTAAGCAGGGGCGACTACGAGCAGTACTTC. Amino acids: CASSLSRGDYEQYF. The V and J genes are TRBV27 and TRBJ2-7; D may be TRBD1 (6 bases). The CDR3 has 14 residues. Trimming cost V 2 bases and J 3 bases, with 11 bases left between them. The germline gives CDR1 MNHEY, CDR2 SMNVEV (reference sequence).

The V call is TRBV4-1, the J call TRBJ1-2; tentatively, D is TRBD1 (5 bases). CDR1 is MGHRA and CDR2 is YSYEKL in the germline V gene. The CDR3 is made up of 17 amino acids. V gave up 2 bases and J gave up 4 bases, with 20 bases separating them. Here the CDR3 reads CASSQSPGAVSGYGYTF. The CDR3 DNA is TGCGCCAGCAGCCAATCACCCGGGGCAGTAAGCGGCTATGGCTACACCTTC.

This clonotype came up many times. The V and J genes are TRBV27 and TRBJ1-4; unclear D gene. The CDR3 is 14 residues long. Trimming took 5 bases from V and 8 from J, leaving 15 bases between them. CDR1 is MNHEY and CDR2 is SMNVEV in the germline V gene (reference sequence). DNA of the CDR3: TGTGCCAGCAGTCCCCTGGACCGAGGAGAAAAACTGTTTTTT. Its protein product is CASSPLDRGEKLFF.

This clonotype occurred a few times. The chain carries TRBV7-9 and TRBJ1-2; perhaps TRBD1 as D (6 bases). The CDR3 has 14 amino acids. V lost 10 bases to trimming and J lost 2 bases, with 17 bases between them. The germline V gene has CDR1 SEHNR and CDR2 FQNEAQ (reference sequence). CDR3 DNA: TGTGCCACCAAAACCGAGGGGGTGAACTATGGCTACACCTTC. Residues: CATKTEGVNYGYTF.